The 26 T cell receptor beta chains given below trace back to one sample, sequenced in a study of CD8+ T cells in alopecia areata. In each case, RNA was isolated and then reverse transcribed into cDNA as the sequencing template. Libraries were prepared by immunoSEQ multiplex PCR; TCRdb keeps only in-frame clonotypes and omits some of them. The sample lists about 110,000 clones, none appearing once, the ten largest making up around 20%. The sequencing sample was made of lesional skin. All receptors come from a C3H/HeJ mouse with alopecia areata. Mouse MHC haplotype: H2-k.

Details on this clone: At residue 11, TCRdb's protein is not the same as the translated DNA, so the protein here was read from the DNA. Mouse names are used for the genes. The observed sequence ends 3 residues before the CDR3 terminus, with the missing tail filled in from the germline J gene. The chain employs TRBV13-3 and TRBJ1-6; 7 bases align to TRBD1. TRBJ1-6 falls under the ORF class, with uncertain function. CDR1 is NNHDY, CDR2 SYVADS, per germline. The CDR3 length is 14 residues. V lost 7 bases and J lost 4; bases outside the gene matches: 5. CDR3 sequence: CASSQTGYNSPLYF. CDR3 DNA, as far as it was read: TGTGCCAGCTCCCAGACAGGGTATAATTCGCCC.

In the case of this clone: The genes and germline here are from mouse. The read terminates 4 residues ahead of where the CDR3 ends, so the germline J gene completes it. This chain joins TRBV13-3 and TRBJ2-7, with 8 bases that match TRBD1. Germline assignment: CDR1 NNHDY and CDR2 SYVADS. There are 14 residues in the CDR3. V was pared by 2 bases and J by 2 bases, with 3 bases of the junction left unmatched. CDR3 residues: CASSETGVPYEQYF. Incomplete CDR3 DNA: TGTGCCAGCAGTGAGACAGGGGTTCCCTAT.

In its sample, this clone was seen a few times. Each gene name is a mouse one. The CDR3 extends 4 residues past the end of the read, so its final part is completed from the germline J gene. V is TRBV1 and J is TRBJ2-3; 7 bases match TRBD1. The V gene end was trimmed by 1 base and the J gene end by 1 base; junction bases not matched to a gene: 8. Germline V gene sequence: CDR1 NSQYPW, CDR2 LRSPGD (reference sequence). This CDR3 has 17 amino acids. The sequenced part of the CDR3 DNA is TGCACCTGCAGTGCAGTCAGGGGGACAAGGGGTGCAGAA. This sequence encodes CTCSAVRGTRGAE. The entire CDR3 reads CTCSAVRGTRGAETLYF. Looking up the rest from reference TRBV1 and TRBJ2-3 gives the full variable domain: VTLLEQNPRWRLVPRGQAVNLRCILKNSQYPWMSWYQQDLQKQLQWLFTLRSPGDKEVKSLPGADYLATRVTDTELRLQVANMSQGRTLYCTCSAVRGTRGAETLYFGSGTRLTVL.

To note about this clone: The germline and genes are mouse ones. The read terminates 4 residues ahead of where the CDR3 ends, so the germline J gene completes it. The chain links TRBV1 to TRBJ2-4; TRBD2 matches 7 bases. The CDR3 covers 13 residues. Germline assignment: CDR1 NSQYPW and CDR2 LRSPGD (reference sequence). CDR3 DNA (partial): TGCACCTGCAGTGCCCGACTGGGAAAC. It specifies CTCSARLGN. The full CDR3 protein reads CTCSARLGNTLYF.

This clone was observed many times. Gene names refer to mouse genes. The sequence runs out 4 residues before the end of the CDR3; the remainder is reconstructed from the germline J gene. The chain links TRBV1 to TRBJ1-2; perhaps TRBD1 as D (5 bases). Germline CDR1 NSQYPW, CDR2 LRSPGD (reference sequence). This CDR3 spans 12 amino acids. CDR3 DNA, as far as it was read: TGCACCTGCAGTGCACCCAGGGAC. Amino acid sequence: CTCSAPRD. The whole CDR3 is CTCSAPRDDYTF.

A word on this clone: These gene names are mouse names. The CDR3: CASSSGQKNTLYF. The sequenced part of the CDR3 DNA is TGTGCTAGCAGTAGCGGACAGAAAAAC. The chain is built from TRBV17 and TRBJ2-4; tentatively, D is TRBD1 (6 bases). The CDR3 end falls 4 residues outside the read, so it is completed with the germline J gene. CDR1 MNHDT and CDR2 YYDKIL come from the germline V gene. The CDR3 sequence is 13 residues long.

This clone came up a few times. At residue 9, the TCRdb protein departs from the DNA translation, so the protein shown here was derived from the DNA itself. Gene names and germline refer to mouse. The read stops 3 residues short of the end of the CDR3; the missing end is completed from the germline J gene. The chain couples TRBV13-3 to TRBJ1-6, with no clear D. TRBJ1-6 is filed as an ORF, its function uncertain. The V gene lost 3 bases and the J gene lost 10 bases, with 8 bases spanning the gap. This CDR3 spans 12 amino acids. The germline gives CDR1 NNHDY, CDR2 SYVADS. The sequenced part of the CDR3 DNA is TGTGCCAGCAGTGCGGACTCGTCGCCC. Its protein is CASSADSSP. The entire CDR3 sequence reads CASSADSSPLYF.

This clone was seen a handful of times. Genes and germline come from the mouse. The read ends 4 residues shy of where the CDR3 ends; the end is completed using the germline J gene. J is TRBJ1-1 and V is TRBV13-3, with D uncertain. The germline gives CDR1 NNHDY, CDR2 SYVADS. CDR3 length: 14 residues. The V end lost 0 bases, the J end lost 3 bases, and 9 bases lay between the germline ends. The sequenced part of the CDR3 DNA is TGTGCCAGCAGTGATGTCCAGGCCTACACA. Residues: CASSDVQAYT. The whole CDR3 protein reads CASSDVQAYTEVFF.

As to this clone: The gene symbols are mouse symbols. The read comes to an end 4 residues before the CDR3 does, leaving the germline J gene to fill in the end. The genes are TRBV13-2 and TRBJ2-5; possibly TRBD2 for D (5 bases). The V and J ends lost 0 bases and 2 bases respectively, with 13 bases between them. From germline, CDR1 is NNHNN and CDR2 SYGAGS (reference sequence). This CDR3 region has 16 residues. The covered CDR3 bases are TGTGCCAGCGGTGATGCCCCCTGGGTTGGCCAAGAC. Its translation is CASGDAPWVGQD. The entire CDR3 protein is CASGDAPWVGQDTQYF.

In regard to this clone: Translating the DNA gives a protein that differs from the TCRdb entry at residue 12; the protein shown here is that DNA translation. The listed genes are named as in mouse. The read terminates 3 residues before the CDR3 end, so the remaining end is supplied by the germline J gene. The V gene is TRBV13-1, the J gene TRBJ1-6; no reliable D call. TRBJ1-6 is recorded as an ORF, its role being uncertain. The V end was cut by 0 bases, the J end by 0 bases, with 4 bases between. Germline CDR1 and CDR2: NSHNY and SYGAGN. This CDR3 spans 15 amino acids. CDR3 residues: CASSDGHSYNSPLYF. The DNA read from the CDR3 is TGTGCCAGCAGTGATGGACATTCCTATAATTCGCCC.

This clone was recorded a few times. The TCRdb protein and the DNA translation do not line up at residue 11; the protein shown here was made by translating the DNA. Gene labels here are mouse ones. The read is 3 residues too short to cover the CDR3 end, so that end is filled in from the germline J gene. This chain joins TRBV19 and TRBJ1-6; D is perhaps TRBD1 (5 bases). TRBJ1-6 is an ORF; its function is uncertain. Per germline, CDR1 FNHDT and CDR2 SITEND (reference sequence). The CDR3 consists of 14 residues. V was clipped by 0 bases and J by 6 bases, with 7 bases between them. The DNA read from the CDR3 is TGTGCCAGCAGTATAGGGGGCCTTAATTCGCCC. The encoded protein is CASSIGGLNSP. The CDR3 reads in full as CASSIGGLNSPLYF.

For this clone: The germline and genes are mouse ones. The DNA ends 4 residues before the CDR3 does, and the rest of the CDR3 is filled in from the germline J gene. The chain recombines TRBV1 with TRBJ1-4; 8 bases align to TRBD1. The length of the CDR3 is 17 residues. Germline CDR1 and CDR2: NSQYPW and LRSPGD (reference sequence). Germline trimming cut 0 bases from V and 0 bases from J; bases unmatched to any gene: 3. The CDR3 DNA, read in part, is TGCACCTGCAGTGCAGAGTGGACAGGGATTTCCAACGAA. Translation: CTCSAEWTGISNE. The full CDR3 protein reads CTCSAEWTGISNERLFF.

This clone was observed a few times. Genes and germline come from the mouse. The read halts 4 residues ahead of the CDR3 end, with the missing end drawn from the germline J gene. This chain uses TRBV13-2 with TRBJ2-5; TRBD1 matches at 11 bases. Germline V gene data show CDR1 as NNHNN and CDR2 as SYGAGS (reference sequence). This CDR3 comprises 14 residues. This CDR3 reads CASGVGQGEDTQYF. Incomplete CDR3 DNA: TGTGCCAGCGGCGTGGGACAGGGGGAAGAC.

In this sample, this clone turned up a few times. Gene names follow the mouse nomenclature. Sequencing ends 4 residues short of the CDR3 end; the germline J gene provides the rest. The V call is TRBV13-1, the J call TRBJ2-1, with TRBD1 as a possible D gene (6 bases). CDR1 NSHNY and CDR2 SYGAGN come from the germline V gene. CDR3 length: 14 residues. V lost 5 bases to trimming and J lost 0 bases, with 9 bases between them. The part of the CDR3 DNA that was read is TGTGCCAGCAGGGACAGTTATAACTATGCT. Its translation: CASRDSYNYA. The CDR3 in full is CASRDSYNYAEQFF.

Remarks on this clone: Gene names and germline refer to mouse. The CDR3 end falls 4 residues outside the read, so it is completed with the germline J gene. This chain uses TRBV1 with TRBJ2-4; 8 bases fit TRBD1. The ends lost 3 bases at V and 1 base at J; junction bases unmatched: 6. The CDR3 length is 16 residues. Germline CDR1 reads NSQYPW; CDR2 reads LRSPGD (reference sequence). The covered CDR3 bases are TGCACCTGCAGTGCCCGACAGGGGAAGGGTCAAAAC. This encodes CTCSARQGKGQN. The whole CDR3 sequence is CTCSARQGKGQNTLYF. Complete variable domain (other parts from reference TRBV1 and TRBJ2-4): VTLLEQNPRWRLVPRGQAVNLRCILKNSQYPWMSWYQQDLQKQLQWLFTLRSPGDKEVKSLPGADYLATRVTDTELRLQVANMSQGRTLYCTCSARQGKGQNTLYFGAGTRLSVL.

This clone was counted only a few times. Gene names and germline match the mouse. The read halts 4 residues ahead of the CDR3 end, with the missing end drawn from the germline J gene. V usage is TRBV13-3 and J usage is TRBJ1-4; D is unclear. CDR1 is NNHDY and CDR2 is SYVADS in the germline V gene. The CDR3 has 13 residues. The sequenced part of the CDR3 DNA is TGTGCCAGCAGTGCAGGCAGCCCCGAA. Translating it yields CASSAGSPE. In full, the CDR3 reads CASSAGSPERLFF.

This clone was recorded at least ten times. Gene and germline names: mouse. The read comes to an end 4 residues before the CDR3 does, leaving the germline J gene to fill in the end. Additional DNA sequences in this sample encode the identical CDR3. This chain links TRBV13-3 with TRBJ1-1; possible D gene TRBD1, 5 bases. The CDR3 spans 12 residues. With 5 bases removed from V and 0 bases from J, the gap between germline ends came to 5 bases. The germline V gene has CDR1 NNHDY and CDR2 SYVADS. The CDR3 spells CASSRANTEVFF. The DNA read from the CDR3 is TGTGCCAGCAGCAGGGCAAACACA.

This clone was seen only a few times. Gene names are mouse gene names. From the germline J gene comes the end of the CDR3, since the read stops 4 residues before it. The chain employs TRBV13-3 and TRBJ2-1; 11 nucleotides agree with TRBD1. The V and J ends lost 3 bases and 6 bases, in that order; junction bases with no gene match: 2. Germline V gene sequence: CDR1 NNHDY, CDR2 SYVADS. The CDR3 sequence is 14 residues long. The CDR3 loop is CASSAGQGGAEQFF. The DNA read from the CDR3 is TGTGCCAGCAGTGCGGGACAGGGGGGTGCT.

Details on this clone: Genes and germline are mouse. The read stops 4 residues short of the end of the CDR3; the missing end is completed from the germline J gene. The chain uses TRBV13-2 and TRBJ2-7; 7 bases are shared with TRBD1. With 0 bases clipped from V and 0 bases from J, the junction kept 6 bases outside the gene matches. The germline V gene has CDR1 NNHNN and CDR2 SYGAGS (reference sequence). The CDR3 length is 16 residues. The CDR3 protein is CASGDAGDRHSYEQYF. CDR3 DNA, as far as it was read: TGTGCCAGCGGTGATGCGGGGGACAGACACTCCTAT.

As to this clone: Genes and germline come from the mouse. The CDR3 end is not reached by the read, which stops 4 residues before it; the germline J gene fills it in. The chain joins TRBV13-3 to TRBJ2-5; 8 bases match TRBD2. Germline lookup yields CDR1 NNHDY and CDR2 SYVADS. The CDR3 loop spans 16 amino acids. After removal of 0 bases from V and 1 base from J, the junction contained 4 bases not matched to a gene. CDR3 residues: CASSDVWGADQDTQYF. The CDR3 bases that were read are TGTGCCAGCAGTGATGTCTGGGGGGCGGACCAAGAC.

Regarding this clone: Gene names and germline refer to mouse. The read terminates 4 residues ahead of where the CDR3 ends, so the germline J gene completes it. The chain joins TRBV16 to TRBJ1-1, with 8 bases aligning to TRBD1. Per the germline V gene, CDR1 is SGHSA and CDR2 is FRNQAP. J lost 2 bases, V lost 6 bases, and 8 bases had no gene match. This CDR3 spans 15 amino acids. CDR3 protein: CASRGLQGVNTEVFF. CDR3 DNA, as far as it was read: TGTGCAAGCAGGGGACTACAGGGGGTCAACACA.

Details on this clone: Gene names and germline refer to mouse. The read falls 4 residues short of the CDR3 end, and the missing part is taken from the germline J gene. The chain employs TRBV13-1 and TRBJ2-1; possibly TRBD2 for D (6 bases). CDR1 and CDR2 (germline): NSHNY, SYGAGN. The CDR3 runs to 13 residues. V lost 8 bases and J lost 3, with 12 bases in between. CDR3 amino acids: CARGGGSYAEQFF. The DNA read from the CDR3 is TGTGCCAGGGGGGGAGGCAGCTATGCT.

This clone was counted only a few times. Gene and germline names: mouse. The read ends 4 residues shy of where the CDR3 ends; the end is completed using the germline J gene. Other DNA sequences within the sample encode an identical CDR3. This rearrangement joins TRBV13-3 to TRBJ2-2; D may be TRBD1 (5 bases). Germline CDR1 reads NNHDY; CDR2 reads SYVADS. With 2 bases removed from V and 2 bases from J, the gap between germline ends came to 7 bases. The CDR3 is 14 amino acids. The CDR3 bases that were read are TGTGCCAGCAGTGAAACAGGCAACACCGGG. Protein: CASSETGNTG. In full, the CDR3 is CASSETGNTGQLYF.

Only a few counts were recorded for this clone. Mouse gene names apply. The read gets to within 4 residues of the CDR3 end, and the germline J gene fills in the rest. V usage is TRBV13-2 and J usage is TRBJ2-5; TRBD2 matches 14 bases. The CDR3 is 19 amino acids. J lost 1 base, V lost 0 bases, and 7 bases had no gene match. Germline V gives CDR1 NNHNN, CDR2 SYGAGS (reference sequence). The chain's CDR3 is CASGDAGLGGRTDQDTQYF. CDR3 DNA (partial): TGTGCCAGCGGTGATGCGGGACTGGGGGGGCGCACGGACCAAGAC.

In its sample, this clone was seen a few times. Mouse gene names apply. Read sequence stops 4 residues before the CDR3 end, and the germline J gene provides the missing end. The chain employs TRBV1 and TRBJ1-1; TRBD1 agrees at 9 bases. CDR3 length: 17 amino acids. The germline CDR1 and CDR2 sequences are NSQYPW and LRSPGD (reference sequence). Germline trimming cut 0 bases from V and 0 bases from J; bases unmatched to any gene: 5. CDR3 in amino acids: CTCSADLDRGTNTEVFF. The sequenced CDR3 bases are TGCACCTGCAGTGCAGATCTGGACAGGGGCACAAACACA.

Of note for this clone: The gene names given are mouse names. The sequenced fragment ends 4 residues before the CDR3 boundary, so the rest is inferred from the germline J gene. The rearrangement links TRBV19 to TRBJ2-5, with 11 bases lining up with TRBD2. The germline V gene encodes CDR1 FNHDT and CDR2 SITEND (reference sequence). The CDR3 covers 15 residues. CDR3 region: CASSTRLGGTDTQYF. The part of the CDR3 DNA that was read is TGTGCCAGCAGTACCCGACTGGGGGGGACAGAC.